This T cell receptor beta chain comes out of a study of shared clonotypes between healthy human individuals. Whole-study context: Researchers drew samples from two women and a few men aged 18 to 49.

A deep-level run was used for the assay. Clones were sequenced by immunoSEQ multiplex PCR, and TCRdb holds only the in-frame ones, with some missing. Here the sample spans about 2 million clones, roughly 95% being singletons. Germline values: CDR1 SGHAT, CDR2 FQNNGV. The CDR3 extends over 14 amino acids. With V trimmed by 6 bases and J by 2 bases, 7 bases remained unmatched. Naive CD8 cells lacked CD45RO and underwent positive selection for CCR7, leaving out terminally differentiated effector memory CD45RA+ cells. Notes on the study in general: Naive subsets, compared against memory subsets, generally had larger estimated richness values. Since donors were few, the genetic and exposure-history diversity represented was limited.

In regard to this clone: Its antigen is undetermined.

V gene TRBV11-2 combines with J gene TRBJ2-7, with TRBD2 matching 7 bases. The clonotype originates from a man aged 18 to 29 in good health. Sequenced: naive CD8+ T cells sorted from blood. This CDR3 is CASRSSGAAYEQYF. CDR3 nucleotide sequence: TGTGCCAGCAGATCCAGCGGGGCCGCCTACGAGCAGTACTTC.